This is a list of T cell receptor beta chains from one sample in a study of blood T cell repertoires in COVID-19. Clones were sequenced by immunoSEQ multiplex PCR, and TCRdb holds only the in-frame ones, with some missing. The sample gives around 100,000 clones, more than 75% of which show up once; around 13% is in the top ten. Sequencing input: peripheral blood. All receptors come from a human donor in a cohort sampled during active COVID-19. Each CDR3 is given with its conserved first and last residue. The D gene is left open where the match is weak. Clone size is not always given. Where it is, it says once, few, many or a class for expanded clones.

j_call,d_call,v_call,clone_size,cdr3_aa,cdr3_nt
TRBJ1-2,-,TRBV11-2,-,CASSPSGSGGGYTF,TGTGCCAGCAGCCCTAGTGGCTCGGGGGGGGGCTACACCTTC
TRBJ1-2,TRBD1,TRBV5-4,-,CASSRQGSNYGYTF,TGTGCCAGCAGCCGACAGGGTTCTAACTATGGCTACACCTTC
TRBJ2-5,-,TRBV5-1,-,CASSPDLRGETQYF,TGCGCCAGCAGCCCGGACCTTAGGGGGGAGACCCAGTACTTC
TRBJ2-5,-,TRBV2,-,CASSGDTQETQYF,TGTGCCAGCAGCGGGGACACCCAAGAGACCCAGTACTTC
TRBJ1-5,-,TRBV30,once,CAWSPLNMYSNQPQHF,TGTGCCTGGAGTCCGCTGAACATGTATAGCAATCAGCCCCAGCATTTT
TRBJ2-5,TRBD2,TRBV9,-,CASSAGLIETQYF,TGTGCCAGCAGCGCGGGACTAATAGAGACCCAGTACTTC
TRBJ2-3,TRBD2,TRBV25-1,-,CASGLAGTDTQYF,TGTGCCAGCGGACTAGCGGGCACAGATACGCAGTATTTT
TRBJ2-7,TRBD2,TRBV19,-,CASNSGRLKNEQYF,TGTGCCAGTAACAGCGGGAGGCTCAAAAACGAGCAGTACTTC
TRBJ2-2,TRBD2,TRBV6-5,-,CASSSGLAGVTGELFF,TGTGCCAGCAGTTCTGGACTAGCGGGGGTAACCGGGGAGCTGTTTTTT
TRBJ2-7,TRBD2,TRBV6-2/TRBV6-3,-,CASSSRLLAGVSPYEQYF,TGTGCCAGCAGTTCACGACTCCTAGCGGGAGTTTCCCCCTACGAGCAGTACTTC
TRBJ2-7,TRBD1,TRBV5-1,-,CASSSGTGGTLTSYEQYF,TGCGCCAGCAGCTCCGGGACAGGGGGTACCTTAACTTCCTACGAGCAGTACTTC
TRBJ1-4,-,TRBV18,-,CASSRQEAREKLFF,TGTGCCAGCTCACGCCAGGAGGCGCGTGAAAAACTGTTTTTT
TRBJ2-5,-,TRBV5-1,-,CASTGLATQYF,TGCGCCAGCACAGGGTTGGCGACCCAGTACTTC
TRBJ1-6,-,TRBV10-2,-,CASNSDSSYNSPLHF,TGCGCCAGCAACTCGGACAGCTCCTATAATTCACCCCTCCACTTT
TRBJ2-6,TRBD2,TRBV11-2,-,CASRPGGGRSGANVLTF,TGTGCCAGCAGACCCGGGGGGGGGCGGTCTGGGGCCAACGTCCTGACTTTC
TRBJ1-6,-,TRBV6-5,-,CASSYRGYNSPLHF,TGTGCCAGCAGTTACAGGGGCTATAATTCACCCCTCCACTTT